The clone carrying this TCR beta chain was found a few times. As yet, its antigen is unknown. The source of the sample is a study of cytomegalovirus exposure and HLA in healthy donors. Study-level background: Approximately 180 million T cells yielded 100 million to 130 million unique TCR beta sequences, as an earlier analysis found.

CDR3 size: 15 residues. Germline CDR1 MGHRA, CDR2 YSYEKL. The V and J ends lost 0 bases and 2 bases respectively, with 9 bases between them. The PCR used 60 Vbeta and 13 Jbeta primers. Methods used by the authors: Around 11 million shared chains were among the approximately 80 million unique TCR beta chains that a later analysis counted. Measured with immunoSEQ multiplex PCR; TCRdb has only the in-frame clones, and not every one. D and trimming were read from the DNA, whereas the V and J calls and clone size are those reported in that table. The sample contains fewer than 200,000 clones, approximately 80% of which appear only once. Study-wide results and caveats: For presence/absence analyses, sequencing depth was assumed to be roughly uniform across donors. Most sequenced TCRs were rare (though some public TCRs occurred in many donors).

The material sequenced was PBMCs. The receptor was isolated from a man younger than 40 in good health and CMV-seropositive. The chain is built from TRBV4-1 and TRBJ2-3; unclear D gene. For the CDR3, the DNA is TGCGCCAGCAGCCAAGATTCAACTCCCACAGATACGCAGTATTTT. Translating it yields CASSQDSTPTDTQYF.